One and the same sample provided the 14 T cell receptor beta chains below, sequenced in a study of blood T cells in healthy people across ages. Through a sample-barcoded 5' primer and a J-beta primer mix, a second PCR was run for 7 to 11 cycles. TCRdb used MiXCR to reprocess the 5' RACE reads, holding one entry per CDR3 protein. The sample lists over a million distinct CDR3 sequences; under 55% were seen once. The sample was blood. The receptors stem from a woman aged 18 to 35 in good health.

This clonotype was seen many times. V gene TRBV2 combines with J gene TRBJ2-1; 8 nucleotides agree with TRBD1. Germline assignment: CDR1 SNHLY and CDR2 FYNNEI. The length of the CDR3 is 12 residues. V was pared by 6 bases and J by 7 bases, with 2 bases of the junction left unmatched. This chain's CDR3 is CASRDRDNEQFF. CDR3 bases: TGTGCCAGCAGGGACAGGGATAATGAGCAGTTCTTC.

This clonotype was recorded a few times. The chain joins TRBV7-2 to TRBJ1-1; no clear D. The CDR3 spans 14 residues. From germline, CDR1 is SGHTA and CDR2 FQGNSA. V gave up 0 bases and J gave up 5 bases, with 10 bases separating them. The CDR3 nucleotides are TGTGCCAGCAGCTTAGCGCGTCGGAGAACTGAAGCTTTCTTT. Protein: CASSLARRRTEAFF.

The table lists this clonotype with a count of one. The chain couples TRBV5-1 to TRBJ1-1; D ambiguous. The V end was cut by 4 bases, the J end by 11 bases, with 18 bases between. From germline, CDR1 is SGHRS and CDR2 YFSETQ. The CDR3 has 13 residues. As DNA, the CDR3 is TGCGCCAGCAGCGTGGCGGGAGGGTCACGGGCTTTCTTT. Amino acid sequence: CASSVAGGSRAFF.

This clonotype was picked up many times. The V gene is TRBV5-1, the J gene TRBJ2-1; D call uncertain. From germline, CDR1 is SGHRS and CDR2 YFSETQ. The CDR3 totals 14 residues. The V end was cut by 1 base, the J end by 6 bases, with 11 bases between. The CDR3 here is CASSLSPLSNEQFF. The DNA of the CDR3 is TGCGCCAGCAGCTTGTCACCCCTGAGCAATGAGCAGTTCTTC.

This clonotype has more than one count but fewer than ten. The V gene is TRBV7-2, the J gene TRBJ2-1; 9 positions agree with TRBD2. J gave up 0 bases and V 7 bases, and 4 bases lay outside the gene matches. The CDR3 has 15 residues. CDR1 and CDR2 (germline): SGHTA, FQGNSA. Here the CDR3 reads CASTSGRSSYNEQFF. DNA for the CDR3: TGTGCCAGCACGAGCGGGAGGAGCTCCTACAATGAGCAGTTCTTC.

The chain has TRBV7-2 and TRBJ2-2; 7 bases are a match to TRBD2. This CDR3 is built from 16 residues. Germline trimming cut 1 base from V and 5 bases from J; bases unmatched to any gene: 7. The V gene's germline CDR1 is SGHTA and CDR2 FQGNSA. DNA of the CDR3: TGTGCCAGCAGCTTAGAGGGAGGGTGGACGACCGGGGAGCTGTTTTTT. It translates to CASSLEGGWTTGELFF.

V and J are TRBV6-6 and TRBJ2-7; D gene uncertain. Trimming cost V 5 bases and J 2 bases, with 10 bases left between them. This CDR3 region has 13 residues. Germline V lookup: CDR1 MNHNY, CDR2 SVGAGI (reference sequence). The CDR3 here is CASSDTAAYEQYF. The CDR3 nucleotides are TGTGCCAGCAGTGACACAGCCGCCTACGAGCAGTACTTC.

The chain is built from TRBV7-2 and TRBJ1-4, with no clear D. Germline loops: CDR1 SGHTA, CDR2 FQGNSA. The CDR3 length is 15 residues. V lost 5 bases to trimming and J lost 0 bases, with 10 bases between them. The CDR3 DNA sequence: TGTGCCAGCAGCGGACTATGGGCAACTAATGAAAAACTGTTTTTT. This codes for CASSGLWATNEKLFF.

A few counts support this clonotype. This CDR3 is CASSGDRLLNSPLHF. The CDR3 nucleotides are TGTGCCAGCAGTGGGGACAGGTTACTTAATTCACCCCTCCACTTT. The chain links TRBV6-1 to TRBJ1-6; 8 bases fit TRBD1. Trimming cost V 4 bases and J 6 bases; bases outside gene matches: 5. Germline loops: CDR1 MNHNS, CDR2 SASEGT. This CDR3 spans 15 amino acids.

A few counts support this clonotype. The chain joins TRBV29-1 to TRBJ2-3, with D hard to call. V lost 7 bases, J lost 10 bases, and 12 bases lay in between. Germline lookup yields CDR1 SQVTM and CDR2 ANQGSEA. This CDR3 spans 10 amino acids. Here the CDR3 DNA reads TGCAGCGCCGCACTACGGGCGCAGTATTTT. This encodes CSAALRAQYF.

The CDR3 spells CSVEDLGTVQIYEQYF. The CDR3 DNA sequence: TGCAGCGTTGAAGATCTAGGGACAGTTCAAATTTACGAGCAGTACTTC. This chain joins TRBV29-1 and TRBJ2-7; TRBD1 aligns across 7 bases. This CDR3 has 16 amino acids. Germline V gene data show CDR1 as SQVTM and CDR2 as ANQGSEA. The V and J ends lost 0 bases and 4 bases, in that order; junction bases with no gene match: 12.

The chain is built from TRBV29-1 and TRBJ1-2; D is unresolved. This CDR3 comprises 12 residues. Germline CDR1 and CDR2: SQVTM and ANQGSEA. The V end was cut by 6 bases, the J end by 2 bases, with 10 bases between. Here the CDR3 reads CSVTGRNYGYTF. CDR3 nucleotide sequence: TGCAGCGTCACCGGCAGAAACTATGGCTACACCTTC.

The gene calls are TRBV10-3 and TRBJ2-3, with 7 bases lining up with TRBD1. Germline CDR1 and CDR2: ENHRY and SYGVKD. The CDR3 runs to 15 residues. J was trimmed by 1 base and V by 4 bases; bases with no gene match: 5. The CDR3 loop reads CAISVRTGGTDTQYF. For the CDR3, the DNA is TGTGCCATCAGTGTAAGGACAGGCGGCACAGATACGCAGTATTTT.

This chain links TRBV12-3 or TRBV12-4 with TRBJ2-1; 9 bases match TRBD2. The J call is doubtful: the DNA matches TRBJ2-7 better. This CDR3 is built from 18 residues. This CDR3 is CASSFRERGAPSYNEQYF. CDR3 DNA: TGTGCCAGCAGTTTCAGGGAGCGGGGGGCGCCTTCCTACAATGAGCAGTACTTC.